The next 7 T cell receptor beta chains were all read from a single sample in a study of cytomegalovirus exposure and HLA in healthy donors. Clones were read by immunoSEQ multiplex PCR, and TCRdb kept only the in-frame ones, dropping some. The repertoire holds 160,000 or so clones, approximately 88% seen once, with roughly a tenth in the top ten. The sample comprised PBMCs. These receptors were collected from a man aged 25 to 40 in good health and CMV-seropositive.

V is TRBV2 and J is TRBJ2-3, with 10 bases that match TRBD2. Germline lookup yields CDR1 SNHLY and CDR2 FYNNEI. This CDR3 spans 16 amino acids. The junction had 9 bases not matched to a gene; V was cut back by 5 bases and J by 4 bases. CDR3 amino acids: CASSRAASGGPDTQYF. CDR3 coding DNA: TGTGCCAGCAGTAGGGCGGCTAGCGGGGGCCCAGATACGCAGTATTTT.

This clone was observed once. The rearrangement uses TRBV6-5 and TRBJ2-2; D uncertain. Germline CDR1 and CDR2: MNHEY and SVGAGI. CDR3 size: 14 residues. V shed 0 bases and J shed 6 bases, with 8 bases lying between them. Here the CDR3 DNA reads TGTGCCAGCAGTTACTCGTTCGGAGCCGGGGAGCTGTTTTTT. Its protein product is CASSYSFGAGELFF.

The rearrangement joins TRBV6-5 to TRBJ2-1, with 8 nucleotides matching TRBD2. The CDR3 runs 15 residues. Trimming cost V 3 bases and J 4 bases; bases outside gene matches: 5. The germline gives CDR1 MNHEY, CDR2 SVGAGI. In nucleotides, the CDR3 is TGTGCCAGCAGTTATAGCGGGAATGGATACAATGAGCAGTTCTTC. Translated: CASSYSGNGYNEQFF.

The gene calls are TRBV5-1 and TRBJ2-7; 11 bases fit TRBD1. Trimming at V came to 4 bases and at J to 2 bases, leaving 2 bases not matched to a gene. Per the germline V gene, CDR1 is SGHRS and CDR2 is YFSETQ. The CDR3 is 14 residues long. The CDR3 DNA sequence: TGCGCCAGCAGCCCGGACAGGGGGCCCTACGAGCAGTACTTC. Translated, it gives CASSPDRGPYEQYF.

The chain has TRBV5-1 and TRBJ2-7; D is possibly TRBD2 (6 bases). This CDR3 comprises 14 residues. Trimming removed 3 bases from V and 2 bases from J, with 12 bases in between. CDR1 SGHRS and CDR2 YFSETQ come from the germline V gene. The CDR3, as DNA: TGCGCCAGCAGCTCGGGACTGGATCCCTACGAGCAGTACTTC. This codes for CASSSGLDPYEQYF.

This rearrangement joins TRBV7-2 to TRBJ1-4, with a possible D match to TRBD1 (5 bases). The V gene's germline CDR1 is SGHTA and CDR2 FQGNSA. V lost 1 base and J 8 bases, leaving 14 bases between the germline ends. This CDR3 is built from 15 residues. The CDR3 spells CASSLVGGIGEKLFF. CDR3 DNA sequence: TGTGCCAGCAGCTTAGTGGGGGGAATTGGGGAAAAACTGTTTTTT.

The chain recombines TRBV27 with TRBJ2-7; no definite D call. Germline CDR1 is MNHEY and CDR2 is SMNVEV (reference sequence). V was clipped by 1 base and J by 1 base, with 5 bases between them. This CDR3 is built from 13 residues. The CDR3 protein is CASSLFSSYEQYF. CDR3 coding DNA: TGTGCCAGCAGTTTATTTAGTTCCTACGAGCAGTACTTC.